This entry features one T cell receptor beta chain sequence. These data are taken from a study of T cell responses to AZD1222 COVID-19 vaccine. The assay was immunoSEQ multiplex PCR, and TCRdb's table has in-frame clones only and misses some. This table has roughly 140,000 clones, approximately 91% appearing once. CDR3 size: 13 residues. The germline gives CDR1 SQVTM, CDR2 ANQGSEA. V lost 7 bases and J lost 3; bases outside the gene matches: 5. The material sequenced was peripheral blood, taken 28 days after the second AZD1222 dose. The V and J genes are TRBV29-1 and TRBJ2-7, with 11 bases fitting TRBD2. This TCR derives from an adult who received the AZD1222 COVID-19 vaccine. This CDR3 reads CSARLAGLYEQYF. CDR3 nucleotide sequence: TGCAGCGCAAGACTAGCGGGGCTCTACGAGCAGTACTTC.